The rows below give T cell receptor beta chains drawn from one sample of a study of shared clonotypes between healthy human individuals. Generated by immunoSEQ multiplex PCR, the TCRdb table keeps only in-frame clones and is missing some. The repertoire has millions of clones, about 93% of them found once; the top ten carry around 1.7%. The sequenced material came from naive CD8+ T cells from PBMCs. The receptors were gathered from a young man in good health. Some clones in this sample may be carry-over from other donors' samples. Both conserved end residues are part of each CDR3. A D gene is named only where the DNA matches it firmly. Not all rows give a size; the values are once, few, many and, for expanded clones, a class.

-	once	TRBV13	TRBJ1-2	TGTGCCAGCAGCTTAGGAACGGGGAACGACACCTTC	CASSLGTGNDTF
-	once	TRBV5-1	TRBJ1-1	TGCGCCAGCAGCTTTACCCCGAGCGGGGCGAACACTGAAGCTTTCTTT	CASSFTPSGANTEAFF
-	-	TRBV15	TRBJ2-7	TGTGCCACCAGCAGAGACACAGAGATATACGAGCAGTACTTC	CATSRDTEIYEQYF
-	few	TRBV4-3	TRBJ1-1	TGCGCCAGCAGCCAACGTTTTTACCGGGCGATTGAAGCTTTCTTT	CASSQRFYRAIEAFF
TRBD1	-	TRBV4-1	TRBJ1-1	TGCGCCAGCAGCCAAATGGACAGGGGAGAGACTGAAGCTTTCTTT	CASSQMDRGETEAFF
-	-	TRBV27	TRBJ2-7	TGTGCCAGCAGGGGTCGCCTCTACGAGCAGTACTTC	CASRGRLYEQYF
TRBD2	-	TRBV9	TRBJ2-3	TGTGCCAGCAGCGTTTCGGGGACTAGCGGGAGGAGGTCTGATACGCAGTATTTT	CASSVSGTSGRRSDTQYF
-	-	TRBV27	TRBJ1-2	TGTGCCAGCAGTTTTTCAGATAACTATGGCTACACCTTC	CASSFSDNYGYTF
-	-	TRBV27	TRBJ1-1	TGTGCCAGCAGGAAAATACAGGGTTGGGCTGAAGCTTTCTTT	CASRKIQGWAEAFF
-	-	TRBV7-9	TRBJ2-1	TGTGCCAGCAGCTTCGACCAGTCACACTACAATGAGCAGTTCTTC	CASSFDQSHYNEQFF
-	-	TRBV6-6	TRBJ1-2	TGTGCCAGCAGTTCCACTTTGGGGTATGGCTACACCTTC	CASSSTLGYGYTF
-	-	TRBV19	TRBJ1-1	TGTGCCAGTAGTATGGCCCCAGGGCCTGAAGCTTTCTTT	CASSMAPGPEAFF
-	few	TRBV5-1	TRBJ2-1	TGCGCCAGCAGCTCAGGAACAGGGAATGAGCAGTTCTTC	CASSSGTGNEQFF
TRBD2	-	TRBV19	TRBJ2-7	TGTGCCAGTAGTATAGGACTAGCGGGAGATTACGAGCAGTACTTC	CASSIGLAGDYEQYF
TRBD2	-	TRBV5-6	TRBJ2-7	TGTGCCAGCAGCTCGACGGGGGGGTACGAGCAGTACTTC	CASSSTGGYEQYF
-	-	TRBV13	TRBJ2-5	TGTGCCAGCATGGCGGGGCCCCTATTGGGAGAGACCCAGTACTTC	CASMAGPLLGETQYF